The TCR beta chain under discussion was sequenced for a study of cytomegalovirus exposure and HLA in healthy donors. Study-level points and caveats: It was in a later analysis that TCR association rates were seen to vary by HLA locus, highest for DRB1 and lowest for HLA-C.

Points on this clone: Its specificity is not known.

The ends lost 7 bases at V and 3 bases at J; junction bases unmatched: 15. Looked up from germline, CDR1 is MDHEN and CDR2 is SYDVKM. The CDR3 runs 16 residues. The primer mix had 60 Vbeta and 13 Jbeta primers. Produced via immunoSEQ multiplex PCR; TCRdb's table is partial and in-frame only. The sample totals around 100,000 clones. The V gene is TRBV28, the J gene TRBJ2-7, with TRBD2 matching over 7 bases. The sequence came from a middle-aged man in good health and CMV-seropositive. Sequencing used PBMCs. CDR3 residues: CASKPNDEPGGYEQYF. DNA of the CDR3: TGTGCCAGCAAACCGAATGACGAACCGGGGGGCTACGAGCAGTACTTC.